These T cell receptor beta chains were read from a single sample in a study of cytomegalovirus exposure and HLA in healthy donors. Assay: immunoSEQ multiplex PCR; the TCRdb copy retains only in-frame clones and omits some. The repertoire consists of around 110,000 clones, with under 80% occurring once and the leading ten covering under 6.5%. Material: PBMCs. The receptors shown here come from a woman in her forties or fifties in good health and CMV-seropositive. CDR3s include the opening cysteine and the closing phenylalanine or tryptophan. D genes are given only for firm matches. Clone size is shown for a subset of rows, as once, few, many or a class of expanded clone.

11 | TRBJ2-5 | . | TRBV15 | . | TGTGCCACCAGCTCGGGAGCGACCCAGTACTTC | CATSSGATQYF
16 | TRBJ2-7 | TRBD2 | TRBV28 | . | TGTGCCAGCAGCTCATACGGGGGGGGGACCTCCTACGAGCAGTACTTC | CASSSYGGGTSYEQYF
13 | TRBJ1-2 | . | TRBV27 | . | TGTGCCAGCAGTTCCGACAGAAATCGTGGCTACACCTTC | CASSSDRNRGYTF
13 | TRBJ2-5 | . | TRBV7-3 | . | TGTGCCAGCGGACGTAGCGGAAAAGAGACCCAGTACTTC | CASGRSGKETQYF
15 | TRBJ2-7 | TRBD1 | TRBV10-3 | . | TGTGCCATCAGTGCTACAGGACAGGGATATGACGAGCAGTACTTC | CAISATGQGYDEQYF
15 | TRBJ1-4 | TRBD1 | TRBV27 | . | TGTGCCAGCAGTTTGGGACAGACCGTAAATGAAAAACTGTTTTTT | CASSLGQTVNEKLFF
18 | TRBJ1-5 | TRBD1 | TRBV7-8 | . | TGTGCCAGCAGCTTAGTTGCGGGACAGGGACTTAGCAATCAGCCCCAGCATTTT | CASSLVAGQGLSNQPQHF
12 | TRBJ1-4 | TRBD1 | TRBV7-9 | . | TGTGCCAGCAGCTCTAAAGCCGGGACAGAATTTTTT | CASSSKAGTEFF
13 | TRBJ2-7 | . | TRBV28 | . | TGTGCCAGCAGTTTAGTCGCAGGATACGAGCAGTACTTC | CASSLVAGYEQYF
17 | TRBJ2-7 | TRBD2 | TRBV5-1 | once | TGCGCCAGCAGCCCAGGGACTAGCGGGGGGGCCGTGGACGAGCAGTACTTC | CASSPGTSGGAVDEQYF
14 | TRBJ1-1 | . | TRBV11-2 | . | TGTGCCAGCGCGGCGGAAAGTGGTTGGACTGAAGCTTTCTTT | CASAAESGWTEAFF
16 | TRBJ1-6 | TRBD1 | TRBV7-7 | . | TGTGCCAGCAGGTCCCGGGGACAGGTGGATAATTCACCCCTCCACTTT | CASRSRGQVDNSPLHF
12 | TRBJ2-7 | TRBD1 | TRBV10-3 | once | TGTGCCATCAGTCCGGGACAGTACGAGCAGTACTTC | CAISPGQYEQYF
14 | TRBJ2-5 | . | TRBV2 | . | TGTGCCAGCAGTGAGGTGGTAGCCCAAGAGACCCAGTACTTC | CASSEVVAQETQYF
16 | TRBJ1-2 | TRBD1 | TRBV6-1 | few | TGTGCCATCAGTGTTAAACAGGGGGCCCCGCTTTTCAACTACACCTTC | CAISVKQGAPLFNYTF
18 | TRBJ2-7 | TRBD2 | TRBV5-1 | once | TGCGCCAGCAGAGGGCTACTACTAGCGGGGACTACGAATTACGAGCAGTACTTC | CASRGLLLAGTTNYEQYF
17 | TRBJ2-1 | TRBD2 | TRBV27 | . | TGTGCCAGCAGCCGACTAGCGGGGGCCACGGGGGGGAATGAGCAGTTCTTC | CASSRLAGATGGNEQFF
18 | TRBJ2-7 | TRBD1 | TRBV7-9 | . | TGTGCCAGCAGCGGTCCAAGCGAGTTCAGGGGGCTCTCCTACGAGCAGTACTTC | CASSGPSEFRGLSYEQYF
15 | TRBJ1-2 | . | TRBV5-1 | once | TGCGCCAGCAGCTTGGAGGCGGAAACTTACTATGGCTACACCTTC | CASSLEAETYYGYTF
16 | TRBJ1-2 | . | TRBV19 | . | TGTGCCAGTAGTTCGGGAGGCAGACGGACAAACTATGGCTACACCTTC | CASSSGGRRTNYGYTF
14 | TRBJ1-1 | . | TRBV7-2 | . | TGTGCCAGCAGTCTTAGACAGGCCCCGACGGTAGCTTTCTTT | CASSLRQAPTVAFF
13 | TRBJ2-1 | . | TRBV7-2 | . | TGTGCCAGCAGCTCCCGTCGCAGCAATGAGCAGTTCTTC | CASSSRRSNEQFF
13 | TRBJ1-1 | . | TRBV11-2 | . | TGTGCCAGCAGCTTACGTGGGCCTCTCGCAGCTTTCTTT | CASSLRGPLAAFF
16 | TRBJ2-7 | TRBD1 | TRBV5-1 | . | TGCGCCAGCAGCTTGTTTTCGGGACAGGGAACGGGCGAGCAGTACTTC | CASSLFSGQGTGEQYF
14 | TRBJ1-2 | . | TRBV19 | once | TGTGCCAGTAGTATTCCCGGGGGGTACTATGGCTACACCTTC | CASSIPGGYYGYTF
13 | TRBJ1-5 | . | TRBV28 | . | TGTGCCAGCATTGGACAGAGCAATCAGCCCCAGCATTTT | CASIGQSNQPQHF
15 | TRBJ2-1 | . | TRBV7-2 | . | TGTGCCAGCAGCTTAGAGACTGCTGCCTACAATGAGCAGTTCTTC | CASSLETAAYNEQFF
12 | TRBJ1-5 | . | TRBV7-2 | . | TGTGCCAGCAGCTTCCAAAATCAGCCCCAGCATTTT | CASSFQNQPQHF
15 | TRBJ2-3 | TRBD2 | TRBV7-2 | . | TGTGCCAGCAGCTTACAGCGGGGGGGGTCAGATACGCAGTATTTT | CASSLQRGGSDTQYF